The clone carrying this TCR beta chain has only a few counts. Its antigen is unidentified. The sample carries other DNA sequences with the same CDR3. Although they were nominally healthy when sampled, donors likely had unrecorded immune exposures. V was pared by 4 bases and J by 4 bases, with 0 bases of the junction left unmatched. The CDR3 totals 13 residues. Germline V lookup: CDR1 LNHDA, CDR2 SQIVND (reference sequence). Vbeta (60) and Jbeta (13) primers were used in the PCR. Generated by immunoSEQ multiplex PCR, the TCRdb table keeps only in-frame clones and is missing some. The sample holds a few hundred thousand clones, roughly 80% seen once. This specimen comes from a study of cytomegalovirus exposure and HLA in healthy donors. Findings of the study overall: Later on, a genetic analysis was performed. It linked a missense variant in DCLRE1C with V- and J-gene trimming of TCR beta.

The chain links TRBV19 to TRBJ1-1; the match to TRBD1 covers 10 bases. The receptor was derived from a young man in good health and CMV-seronegative. The sample consisted of PBMCs. The DNA of the CDR3 is TGTGCCAGTAGTAGGGACAGGGGCACTGAAGCTTTCTTT. This sequence encodes CASSRDRGTEAFF. The whole variable domain, remainder taken from reference TRBV19 and TRBJ1-1, is DGGITQSPKYLFRKEGQNVTLSCEQNLNHDAMYWYRQDPGQGLRLIYYSQIVNDFQKGDIAEGYSVSREKKESFPLTVTSAQKNPTAFYLCASSRDRGTEAFFGQGTRLTVV.